Below, 27 T cell receptor beta chains from the same sample are listed, as sequenced in a study of T-cell reconstitution after alpha-beta-depleted transplantation in children. Preparing the TCRbeta library involved the use of unique molecular identifiers. TCRdb itself ran the PCR reads through MiXCR, one entry per CDR3 protein. The table includes 500,000 to 600,000 distinct CDR3 sequences, roughly 30% detected once. The starting material was PBMCs, obtained before TCRalphabeta/CD19-depleted stem cell transplant. The receptors were sampled from a boy under three years old with Wiskott-Aldrich syndrome, due to receive a stem cell transplant.

The chain carries TRBV29-1 and TRBJ2-1; 7 positions match TRBD2. Germline CDR1 reads SQVTM; CDR2 reads ANQGSEA. CDR3 size: 14 residues. The V and J ends lost 6 bases and 4 bases, in that order; junction bases with no gene match: 9. The CDR3 DNA follows: TGCAGCGTCCTTGGGGGGGTCCCTTACAATGAGCAGTTCTTC. Amino acids: CSVLGGVPYNEQFF.

The chain uses TRBV4-2 and TRBJ2-7, with a weak D call TRBD2 (6 bases). The germline V and J ends were trimmed by 10 bases and 0 bases, with 16 bases remaining between them. Germline loops: CDR1 LGHNA, CDR2 YNFKEQ. This CDR3 spans 14 amino acids. The CDR3 reads CAMSLGLSSYEQYF. In DNA form, the CDR3 reads TGTGCCATGAGCCTGGGACTGAGCTCCTACGAGCAGTACTTC.

The chain carries TRBV5-5 and TRBJ2-3, with a tentative D call TRBD1 (6 bases). The CDR3 loop spans 12 amino acids. V was cut by 7 bases and J by 6 bases, with 12 bases left in between. Germline CDR1 SGHKS, CDR2 YYEKEE (reference sequence). The CDR3 loop is CASSKGVDTQYF. The DNA for the CDR3 is TGTGCCAGCTCTAAGGGGGTTGATACGCAGTATTTT.

V and J are TRBV20-1 and TRBJ2-1; 10 bases align to TRBD2. Germline CDR1 DFQATT, CDR2 SNEGSKA (reference sequence). Unmatched junction bases numbered 7, after V lost 1 base and J lost 4 bases. This CDR3 has 16 amino acids. The CDR3 region is CSARAQLAGYYNEQFF. The CDR3 DNA reads TGCAGTGCTAGAGCTCAACTAGCGGGATATTACAATGAGCAGTTCTTC.

In its sample, this clonotype was seen once. The genes are TRBV15 and TRBJ2-7, with D possibly matching TRBD2 (5 bases). Germline V gives CDR1 LNHNV, CDR2 YYDKDF (reference sequence). This CDR3 spans 15 amino acids. Trimming stripped 5 bases from V and 1 base from J, with 15 bases between. The CDR3 loop is CATSRSSEGSYEQYF. CDR3 bases: TGTGCCACCAGCCGATCCAGTGAGGGATCCTACGAGCAGTACTTC.

The chain is built from TRBV28 and TRBJ2-5; D tentatively fits TRBD1 or TRBD2 (5 bases each). Per germline, CDR1 MDHEN and CDR2 SYDVKM. V was cut by 3 bases and J by 5 bases, with 19 bases left in between. The CDR3 consists of 16 residues. The CDR3 DNA reads TGTGCCAGCAGTTTTTCCGGACGGGACGTAGGGGAGACCCAGTACTTC. Its translation is CASSFSGRDVGETQYF.

The chain carries TRBV12-3 or TRBV12-4 and TRBJ1-5, with D unclear. This CDR3 region has 15 residues. V was pared by 1 base and J by 1 base, with 8 bases between. CDR3 DNA sequence: TGTGCCAGCAGTTTAGTGGGTCGGAGCAATCAGCCCCAGCATTTT. Protein sequence: CASSLVGRSNQPQHF.

This sequence joins TRBV29-1 and TRBJ1-5; 7 nucleotides line up with TRBD1. The CDR3 covers 15 residues. The J segment lost 0 bases and the V segment lost 7 bases, leaving 9 bases of the junction unmatched. Per the germline V gene, CDR1 is SQVTM and CDR2 is ANQGSEA. Here the CDR3 reads CSDRTGPTSNQPQHF. DNA for the CDR3: TGCAGCGATCGGACAGGCCCCACTAGCAATCAGCCCCAGCATTTT.

This clonotype appeared a few times. V gene TRBV20-1 combines with J gene TRBJ1-5, with D perhaps TRBD1 (5 bases). This CDR3 spans 12 amino acids. V shed 1 base and J shed 9 bases, with 10 bases lying between them. Germline V gives CDR1 DFQATT, CDR2 SNEGSKA (reference sequence). The CDR3 DNA reads TGCAGTGCTAGAGTTAGGGGCTTGCCCCAGCATTTT. Translated: CSARVRGLPQHF.

This chain uses TRBV20-1 with TRBJ2-5; possible D gene TRBD2, 6 bases. Germline V lookup: CDR1 DFQATT, CDR2 SNEGSKA (reference sequence). The V end was cut by 0 bases, the J end by 5 bases, with 16 bases between. The CDR3 covers 15 residues. The CDR3 protein is CSARDAAGGGETQYF. The CDR3 coding sequence is TGCAGTGCTAGAGACGCGGCAGGAGGAGGGGAGACCCAGTACTTC.

This clonotype came up a few times. The chain has TRBV5-1 and TRBJ2-1; 7 nucleotides agree with TRBD1. The germline V gene encodes CDR1 SGHRS and CDR2 YFSETQ. V lost 4 bases to trimming and J lost 6 bases; unmatched junction nucleotides: 10. The CDR3 is made up of 15 amino acids. CDR3: CASSTTGTVSNEQFF. In DNA, the CDR3 is TGCGCCAGCAGCACCACCGGGACAGTTTCCAATGAGCAGTTCTTC.

This clonotype was seen a handful of times. The chain carries TRBV24-1 and TRBJ2-2; unclear D gene. CDR3 size: 15 residues. Germline V gene sequence: CDR1 KGHDR, CDR2 SFDVKD. V was cut by 4 bases and J by 0 bases, with 8 bases left in between. CDR3 nucleotides: TGTGCCACCAGTGAGGAAGCGACGAACACCGGGGAGCTGTTTTTT. Translation gives CATSEEATNTGELFF.

This clonotype was detected a few times. This sequence joins TRBV29-1 and TRBJ2-3, with 7 nucleotides matching TRBD2. There are 14 residues in the CDR3. With 4 bases clipped from V and 2 bases from J, the junction kept 6 bases outside the gene matches. From germline, CDR1 is SQVTM and CDR2 ANQGSEA. The chain's CDR3 is CSVGWGLPTDTQYF. For the CDR3, the DNA is TGCAGCGTTGGGTGGGGACTACCCACAGATACGCAGTATTTT.

There are a few counts of this clonotype. The CDR3 sequence is CASSLDSADTQYF. In DNA, the CDR3 is TGCGCCAGCAGCTTGGACTCGGCCGATACGCAGTATTTT. V usage is TRBV5-1 and J usage is TRBJ2-3; D ambiguous. This CDR3 has 13 amino acids. The ends were cut back, 0 bases at V and 6 bases at J, with 8 bases in the middle. The germline gives CDR1 SGHRS, CDR2 YFSETQ.

The chain joins TRBV5-1 to TRBJ2-1; 10 bases align to TRBD2. The V gene end was trimmed by 2 bases and the J gene end by 6 bases; junction bases not matched to a gene: 8. This CDR3 is built from 16 residues. CDR1 and CDR2 from the germline V gene are SGHRS and YFSETQ. This chain's CDR3 is CASSFIPGLASNEQFF. Written as DNA, the CDR3 is TGCGCCAGCAGCTTCATCCCGGGACTAGCGAGCAATGAGCAGTTCTTC. Together with reference TRBV5-1 and TRBJ2-1, the CDR3 gives the full variable domain: KAGVTQTPRYLIKTRGQQVTLSCSPISGHRSVSWYQQTPGQGLQFLFEYFSETQRNKGNFPGRFSGRQFSNSRSEMNVSTLELGDSALYLCASSFIPGLASNEQFFGPGTRLTVL.

The gene calls are TRBV7-2 and TRBJ2-3; perhaps TRBD2 as D (7 bases). From germline, CDR1 is SGHTA and CDR2 FQGNSA. The CDR3 is made up of 14 amino acids. Trimming took 4 bases from V and 4 from J, leaving 12 bases between them. The CDR3 nucleotides are TGTGCCAGCAGCTCCCGGGGGGCCCCAGATACGCAGTATTTT. Translating gives CASSSRGAPDTQYF.

The chain joins TRBV5-1 to TRBJ2-1, with D unresolved. The V end was cut by 0 bases, the J end by 0 bases, with 7 bases between. CDR1 and CDR2 from the germline V gene are SGHRS and YFSETQ. The CDR3 runs to 15 residues. The CDR3 loop reads CASSLESSSYNEQFF. The DNA for the CDR3 is TGCGCCAGCAGCTTGGAGTCAAGCTCCTACAATGAGCAGTTCTTC.

This clonotype was counted a few times. J is TRBJ1-1 and V is TRBV6-5; perhaps TRBD1 as D (5 bases). The germline gives CDR1 MNHEY, CDR2 SVGAGI. The CDR3 is 13 amino acids. The V gene lost 1 base and the J gene lost 4 bases, with 7 bases spanning the gap. The CDR3 here is CASSYLGGTEAFF. The CDR3 nucleotides read TGTGCCAGCAGTTACTTGGGGGGCACTGAAGCTTTCTTT.

The V gene is TRBV20-1, the J gene TRBJ2-1; no clear D gene. The CDR3 is 11 amino acids. Germline V gives CDR1 DFQATT, CDR2 SNEGSKA (reference sequence). The V gene lost 4 bases and the J gene lost 5 bases, with 6 bases spanning the gap. The CDR3 DNA sequence: TGCAGTGCTATTAAGAACAATGAGCAGTTCTTC. This translates into CSAIKNNEQFF.

The chain uses TRBV28 and TRBJ1-5; TRBD1 matches at 11 bases. This CDR3 spans 16 amino acids. With 6 bases clipped from V and 2 bases from J, the junction kept 6 bases outside the gene matches. CDR1 and CDR2 from the germline V gene are MDHEN and SYDVKM. This chain's CDR3 is CASRSGTGGRNQPQHF. The CDR3 bases are TGTGCCAGCAGGTCCGGGACAGGGGGACGCAATCAGCCCCAGCATTTT.

The gene calls are TRBV27 and TRBJ1-5, with a weak D call TRBD1 (6 bases). The CDR3 runs 17 residues. Trimming removed 3 bases from V and 1 base from J, with 16 bases in between. Germline lookup yields CDR1 MNHEY and CDR2 SMNVEV (reference sequence). In DNA, the CDR3 is TGTGCCAGCAGTTTCGCAGGGGACCTTGGGAGCAATCAGCCCCAGCATTTT. Amino acids: CASSFAGDLGSNQPQHF.

The J gene is TRBJ2-3, the V gene TRBV15; TRBD2 might be the D (6 bases). V gave up 1 base and J gave up 3 bases, with 14 bases separating them. The CDR3 has 16 residues. The germline CDR1 and CDR2 sequences are LNHNV and YYDKDF (reference sequence). The CDR3 region is CATSRALERATDTQYF. For the CDR3, the DNA is TGTGCCACCAGCAGAGCCCTCGAGCGGGCAACAGATACGCAGTATTTT.

This clonotype has a count of ten or more. An end of the junction differs from the germline gene, which may be a read error. V is TRBV5-1 and J is TRBJ2-7; no definite D call. CDR3 length: 12 residues. The germline gives CDR1 SGHRS, CDR2 YFSETQ. In DNA, the CDR3 is TGTGCCAGCAGTTTGATGGGCTACGAGCAGTACTTC. It yields the protein CASSLMGYEQYF.

This clonotype was picked up a small number of times. The rearrangement joins TRBV6-1 to TRBJ1-2; the D is unclear. Germline values: CDR1 MNHNS, CDR2 SASEGT. The germline V and J ends were trimmed by 1 base and 7 bases, with 10 bases remaining between them. The CDR3 is 13 residues long. DNA of the CDR3: TGTGCCAGCAGTGAAGGGAAGGGTAGTGGCTACACCTTC. Translated: CASSEGKGSGYTF.

V usage is TRBV20-1 and J usage is TRBJ2-1; D remains unclear. The germline V and J ends were trimmed by 2 bases and 8 bases, with 13 bases remaining between them. Germline lookup yields CDR1 DFQATT and CDR2 SNEGSKA (reference sequence). The CDR3 covers 13 residues. The CDR3 sequence is CSARPADFDEQFF. CDR3 sequence (DNA): TGCAGTGCTAGACCGGCTGACTTCGATGAGCAGTTCTTC.

This clonotype appeared a few times. The CDR3 loop is CASRAGTSGSTYTQYF. In nucleotides, the CDR3 is TGCGCCAGCAGGGCCGGGACTAGCGGGAGTACGTATACGCAGTATTTT. The chain links TRBV5-1 to TRBJ2-3, with TRBD2 matching over 14 bases. J was trimmed by 7 bases and V by 5 bases; bases with no gene match: 9. The length of the CDR3 is 16 residues. CDR1 is SGHRS, CDR2 YFSETQ, per germline.

The genes are TRBV4-1 and TRBJ2-3; 12 bases map to TRBD2. V dropped 6 bases and J dropped 4; count of bases not matched to a gene: 5. Per germline, CDR1 MGHRA and CDR2 YSYEKL. The CDR3 consists of 15 residues. Here the CDR3 reads CASSRTSGRSDTQYF. DNA of the CDR3: TGCGCCAGCAGTCGCACTAGCGGGAGGTCAGATACGCAGTATTTT.